This TCR beta chain stems from a study of T-cell reconstitution after alpha-beta-depleted transplantation in children. Preparation of the TCRbeta library was carried out with unique molecular identifiers. In TCRdb, the PCR reads were re-called with MiXCR into one record per CDR3 protein. The data contain nearly 400,000 distinct CDR3 sequences, 20% of them singletons. V dropped 10 bases and J dropped 7 bases, with 11 bases sitting between them. From germline, CDR1 is ENHRY and CDR2 SYGVKD. The CDR3 contains 11 residues. This clonotype was obtained from a human donor who donated a stem cell graft to a child with acute myeloid leukemia. This chain uses TRBV10-3 with TRBJ2-1; D remains ambiguous. This material consisted of PBMCs from the stem cell graft donor, taken from the stem cell graft. The CDR3, as DNA: TGTGCCACGGCGAGCGAGAATGAGCAGTTCTTC. Its protein is CATASENEQFF.